The subject of this entry is one T cell receptor (beta chain). Antigen specificity is unknown. The PCR ran on 60 Vbeta and 13 Jbeta primers. Assay: immunoSEQ multiplex PCR; the TCRdb copy retains only in-frame clones and omits some. This table has about 150,000 clones, around 75% appearing once. The CDR3 loop spans 16 amino acids. V shed 3 bases and J 4 bases; nucleotides not matched to a gene: 5. Germline V lookup: CDR1 ENHRY, CDR2 SYGVKD. This sample is drawn from a study of cytomegalovirus exposure and HLA in healthy donors. Study in general: A preliminary data release comprised roughly 85 million unique TCRs obtained from HLA-typed donors.

Donors consisted of healthy bone marrow donors. Study-level findings and limits: Cytomegalovirus association was listed for approximately 160 TCR beta chains. Presence/absence analyses supposed approximately even sequencing depth among donors.

V is TRBV10-3 and J is TRBJ2-5; 13 positions agree with TRBD2. This receptor was identified in a man aged 18 to 29 in good health and CMV-seropositive. Sequencing used PBMCs. The CDR3 sequence: CAISDRTSGSGETQYF. In nucleotides, the CDR3 is TGTGCCATCAGTGATCGGACTAGCGGGAGTGGAGAGACCCAGTACTTC.